This T cell receptor (beta chain) came from a study of blood T cell repertoires in COVID-19. On the study more broadly: COVID-19 samples, acute and convalescent, were from the United States, Italy and Spain. PBMCs, B-cell-depleted T cells, or T cells were the source of the cDNA or gDNA that made up the material.

V was pared by 5 bases and J by 8 bases, with 14 bases of the junction left unmatched. This CDR3 region has 16 residues. Looked up from germline, CDR1 is SGHKS and CDR2 is YYEKEE (reference sequence). Produced via immunoSEQ multiplex PCR; TCRdb's table is partial and in-frame only. The repertoire consists of roughly 200,000 clones, with roughly 86% occurring once and the leading ten covering approximately 10%. It was during active infection that Seattle patients were enrolled and then longitudinally followed. J is TRBJ2-1 and V is TRBV5-5; TRBD2 matches 9 bases. The specimen sequenced was peripheral blood. The clonotype comes from a woman aged 50 to 60 with COVID-19, enrolled during active disease. This CDR3 reads CASRREKSGGNDEQFF. CDR3 coding DNA: TGTGCCAGCAGAAGAGAAAAGAGCGGGGGGAACGATGAGCAGTTCTTC.